This T cell receptor beta chain was recovered during a study of blood T cell repertoires in COVID-19. As for the study in general: Samples of COVID-19 (acute and convalescent) were obtained from the United States, Italy and Spain. Sample material is recorded as cDNA or gDNA derived from T cells, B-cell-depleted T cells, or PBMCs.

This CDR3 spans 15 amino acids. Germline CDR1 is SGHAT and CDR2 is FQNNGV. With 5 bases removed from V and 9 bases from J, the gap between germline ends came to 20 bases. Source study methods: Quantification of nucleated cells was approximated via reference gene primer amplification. Data came from immunoSEQ multiplex PCR; TCRdb stores just in-frame clones and leaves some out. Clone size and the V and J calls come from that table; the DNA yielded D and trimming. The sample has 190,000 or so clones; over 75% are singletons. Specimen: peripheral blood. The gene calls are TRBV11-2 and TRBJ2-1; a weak D match, TRBD1 (5 bases). The sequence was obtained from a woman aged 80 or older with acute or convalescent COVID-19. This CDR3 reads CASSARESRAIEQFF. CDR3 sequence (DNA): TGTGCCAGCAGCGCCCGTGAGTCCAGGGCTATTGAGCAGTTCTTC.